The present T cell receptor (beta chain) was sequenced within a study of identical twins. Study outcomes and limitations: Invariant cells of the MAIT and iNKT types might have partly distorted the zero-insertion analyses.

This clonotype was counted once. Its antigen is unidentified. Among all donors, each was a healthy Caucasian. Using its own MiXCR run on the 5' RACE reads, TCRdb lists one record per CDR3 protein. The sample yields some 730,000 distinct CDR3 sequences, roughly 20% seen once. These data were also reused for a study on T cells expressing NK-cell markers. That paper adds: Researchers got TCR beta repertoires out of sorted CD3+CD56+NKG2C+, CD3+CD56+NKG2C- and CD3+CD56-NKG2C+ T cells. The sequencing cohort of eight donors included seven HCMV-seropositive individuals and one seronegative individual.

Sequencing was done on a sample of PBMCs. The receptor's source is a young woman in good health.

CDR3 residues: CASSLSRTGGDEQYF. The CDR3, as DNA: TGCGCCAGCAGCTTGAGCCGGACAGGGGGTGACGAGCAGTACTTC. The chain carries TRBV5-1 and TRBJ2-7, with 10 bases that match TRBD1. J was trimmed by 5 bases and V by 1 base; bases with no gene match: 6. CDR3 length: 15 residues. The germline V gene has CDR1 SGHRS and CDR2 YFSETQ.